The 19 T cell receptor beta chains given below trace back to one sample, sequenced in a study of shared clonotypes between healthy human individuals. Sequencing was performed with immunoSEQ multiplex PCR; in TCRdb, only in-frame clones are kept and a portion is missing. The data show 550,000 to 600,000 clones, roughly 98% seen once. As defined, naive CD8 cells were CD45RO-negative and positively selected for CCR7, with terminally differentiated effector memory CD45RA+ cells excluded. Sequenced input: naive CD8+ T cells sorted from blood. The receptor set was obtained from a man aged 25 to 40 in good health.

This chain joins TRBV10-3 and TRBJ2-7, with 7 nucleotides matching TRBD1. The germline V gene encodes CDR1 ENHRY and CDR2 SYGVKD. Trimming cost V 2 bases and J 2 bases; bases outside gene matches: 9. This CDR3 is 16 amino acids long. Here the CDR3 reads CAISEGLRGPTYEQYF. CDR3 coding DNA: TGTGCCATCAGTGAGGGGCTTAGGGGGCCCACCTACGAGCAGTACTTC.

This sequence joins TRBV27 and TRBJ2-7; tentative D call: TRBD2 (5 bases). V dropped 3 bases and J dropped 3 bases, with 15 bases sitting between them. The CDR3 extends over 15 amino acids. Germline CDR1 MNHEY, CDR2 SMNVEV (reference sequence). CDR3 DNA: TGTGCCAGCAGTTTGAGTGGCGGGCACCTCTACGAGCAGTACTTC. Its protein product is CASSLSGGHLYEQYF.

V gene TRBV7-2 combines with J gene TRBJ1-5, with unresolved D. Germline CDR1 and CDR2: SGHTA and FQGNSA. The length of the CDR3 is 18 residues. Trimming took off 5 bases at V and 0 bases at J, with 20 bases between the two ends. The CDR3 DNA is TGTGCCAGCAGCCGTTCCGACTGGGCGTTTTATAGCAATCAGCCCCAGCATTTT. Residues: CASSRSDWAFYSNQPQHF.

V and J are TRBV7-8 and TRBJ1-5; 9 nucleotides align to TRBD1. V lost 0 bases, J lost 3 bases, and 3 bases stayed unmatched. The CDR3 covers 16 residues. The germline V gene encodes CDR1 SGHVS and CDR2 FQNEAQ. CDR3 region: CASSLADRGSNQPQHF. For the CDR3, the DNA is TGTGCCAGCAGCTTAGCGGACAGGGGTTCCAATCAGCCCCAGCATTTT.

The chain uses TRBV7-9 and TRBJ1-2, with D perhaps matching TRBD1 (5 bases). Germline assignment: CDR1 SEHNR and CDR2 FQNEAQ (reference sequence). CDR3 length equals 13 residues. Trimming pared 6 bases from V and 8 bases from J, leaving 16 bases between. The CDR3 DNA is TGTGCCAGCAGACTGACAGAGAGAAAGGGCTACACCTTC. This gives the protein CASRLTERKGYTF.

This chain uses TRBV11-2 with TRBJ2-7; D is uncertain. The CDR3 contains 15 residues. Germline V gives CDR1 SGHAT, CDR2 FQNNGV. V lost 5 bases to trimming and J lost 6 bases, with 20 bases between them. CDR3 DNA sequence: TGTGCCAGCAGCCTGGACGCGAGTTACGGGTCCGAGCAGTACTTC. This codes for CASSLDASYGSEQYF. Full variable domain (remainder filled in from reference TRBV11-2 and TRBJ2-7): EAGVAQSPRYKIIEKRQSVAFWCNPISGHATLYWYQQILGQGPKLLIQFQNNGVVDDSQLPKDRFSAERLKGVDSTLKIQPAKLEDSAVYLCASSLDASYGSEQYFGPGTRLTVT.

The genes are TRBV9 and TRBJ2-1; TRBD2 matches 7 bases. V was pared by 1 base and J by 4 bases, with 5 bases of the junction left unmatched. The CDR3 spans 15 residues. Germline V lookup: CDR1 SGDLS, CDR2 YYNGEE. The DNA for the CDR3 is TGTGCCAGCAGCGTAAGCGGGACCCGATACAATGAGCAGTTCTTC. Encoded protein: CASSVSGTRYNEQFF.

V and J are TRBV29-1 and TRBJ2-7; TRBD1 matches at 12 bases. Germline V gene sequence: CDR1 SQVTM, CDR2 ANQGSEA. Trimming removed 2 bases from V and 6 bases from J; junction bases left unmatched: 5. The CDR3 is 14 residues long. The CDR3 DNA is TGCAGCGTTGAAACCCGGGACAGGGGGCGCGAGCAGTACTTC. It specifies CSVETRDRGREQYF.

V and J are TRBV5-6 and TRBJ1-2, with D maybe TRBD1 (6 bases). Between the trimmed V and J ends, which lost 5 bases and 2 bases, there was a span of 7 bases. Germline CDR1 is SGHDT and CDR2 is YYEEEE. The CDR3 length is 12 residues. This CDR3 is CASRGTNYGYTF. The CDR3 nucleotides read TGTGCCAGCAGGGGGACAAACTATGGCTACACCTTC.

The chain links TRBV14 to TRBJ2-3; TRBD2 aligns across 9 bases. The CDR3 is 14 amino acids. J lost 5 bases, V lost 1 base, and 1 base had no gene match. The germline V gene encodes CDR1 SGHDN and CDR2 FVKESK. CDR3 coding DNA: TGTGCCAGCAGCCAAGCACTAGCGGGAGATACGCAGTATTTT. Its protein is CASSQALAGDTQYF. Variable domain in full (rest from reference TRBV14 and TRBJ2-3): EAGVTQFPSHSVIEKGQTVTLRCDPISGHDNLYWYRRVMGKEIKFLLHFVKESKQDESGMPNNRFLAERTGGTYSTLKVQPAELEDSGVYFCASSQALAGDTQYFGPGTRLTVL.

This clone occurred once. This chain joins TRBV11-2 and TRBJ1-5; 8 positions agree with TRBD1. The V gene end was trimmed by 5 bases and the J gene end by 1 base; junction bases not matched to a gene: 7. The CDR3 contains 16 residues. Germline V CDR1 and CDR2: SGHAT, FQNNGV. In DNA, the CDR3 is TGTGCCAGCAGCCAAGGGACAGGCTTCAGCAATCAGCCCCAGCATTTT. It translates to CASSQGTGFSNQPQHF.

This chain uses TRBV5-1 with TRBJ2-1; either TRBD1 or TRBD2 may fit D (5 bases each). Between the trimmed V and J ends, which lost 5 bases and 9 bases, there was a span of 15 bases. CDR3 length: 13 amino acids. Per the germline V gene, CDR1 is SGHRS and CDR2 is YFSETQ. The CDR3 DNA reads TGCGCCAGCAGTTGGGACCGCGGCATTGAGCAGTTCTTC. Translation gives CASSWDRGIEQFF.

The CDR3 DNA reads as TGTGCCAGCAGCTCGTCCCGGGACAGGGGTAATCCGACTAATGAAAAACTGTTTTTT. It is translated as CASSSSRDRGNPTNEKLFF. The rearrangement links TRBV7-9 to TRBJ1-4; TRBD1 matches 10 bases. This CDR3 has 19 residues. From germline, CDR1 is SEHNR and CDR2 FQNEAQ (reference sequence). V shed 4 bases, J shed 2 bases, and the junction held 13 bases outside the gene matches.

The J gene is TRBJ1-2, the V gene TRBV29-1; D unresolved. Germline V gene sequence: CDR1 SQVTM, CDR2 ANQGSEA. Trimming stripped 6 bases from V and 4 bases from J, with 24 bases between. The CDR3 covers 16 residues. The CDR3 sequence is CSVSPPRTVLAYGYTF. The CDR3 region has the DNA TGCAGCGTGAGCCCCCCCAGGACGGTCCTTGCCTATGGCTACACCTTC.

V and J are TRBV11-3 and TRBJ1-1, with D possibly being TRBD1 (5 bases). This CDR3 has 13 residues. Germline CDR1 reads SGHNT; CDR2 reads YENEEA. Trimming pared 5 bases from V and 1 base from J, leaving 8 bases between. The CDR3 loop is CASSQTANTEAFF. In DNA form, the CDR3 reads TGTGCCAGCAGCCAGACAGCGAACACTGAAGCTTTCTTT. Filled out from reference TRBV11-3 and TRBJ1-1, the complete variable domain reads EAGVVQSPRYKIIEKKQPVAFWCNPISGHNTLYWYLQNLGQGPELLIRYENEEAVDDSQLPKDRFSAERLKGVDSTLKIQPAELGDSAVYLCASSQTANTEAFFGQGTRLTVV.

V usage is TRBV12-5 and J usage is TRBJ2-5, with 8 nucleotides matching TRBD2. Germline V gene lookup returns CDR1 LGHNT and CDR2 FRNRAP. The J segment lost 4 bases and the V segment lost 2 bases, leaving 0 bases of the junction unmatched. The CDR3 runs to 13 residues. The chain's CDR3 is CASGLSGRETQYF. Here the CDR3 DNA reads TGTGCTAGTGGTTTGAGCGGGAGAGAGACCCAGTACTTC. The entire variable domain, with the rest obtained from reference TRBV12-5 and TRBJ2-5, is as follows: DARVTQTPRHKVTEMGQEVTMRCQPILGHNTVFWYRQTMMQGLELLAYFRNRAPLDDSGMPKDRFSAEMPDATLATLKIQPSEPRDSAVYFCASGLSGRETQYFGPGTRLLVL.

J is TRBJ1-2 and V is TRBV5-4; D not certain. V lost 6 bases to trimming and J lost 4 bases, with 16 bases between them. CDR1 is SGHNT and CDR2 is YYREEE in the germline V gene (reference sequence). CDR3 length equals 14 residues. The chain's CDR3 is CASTYAPEGYGYTF. The CDR3 DNA reads as TGTGCCAGCACCTATGCCCCGGAGGGCTATGGCTACACCTTC.

The chain couples TRBV4-1 to TRBJ2-7, with 8 positions matching TRBD1. Germline V gives CDR1 MGHRA, CDR2 YSYEKL. With 0 bases clipped from V and 4 bases from J, the junction kept 8 bases outside the gene matches. The CDR3 length is 16 residues. CDR3 residues: CASSQDPGTGTYEQYF. In nucleotides, the CDR3 is TGCGCCAGCAGCCAAGATCCTGGGACAGGAACTTACGAGCAGTACTTC.

This clone appeared a single time. The genes are TRBV29-1 and TRBJ2-2; possibly TRBD2 for D (6 bases). Trimming left V 5 bases short and J 0 bases short, with 13 bases between. This CDR3 has 15 residues. Germline V gene sequence: CDR1 SQVTM, CDR2 ANQGSEA. The CDR3 here is CSVSGGLSNTGELFF. CDR3 sequence (DNA): TGCAGCGTTTCCGGGGGTCTTTCGAACACCGGGGAGCTGTTTTTT.